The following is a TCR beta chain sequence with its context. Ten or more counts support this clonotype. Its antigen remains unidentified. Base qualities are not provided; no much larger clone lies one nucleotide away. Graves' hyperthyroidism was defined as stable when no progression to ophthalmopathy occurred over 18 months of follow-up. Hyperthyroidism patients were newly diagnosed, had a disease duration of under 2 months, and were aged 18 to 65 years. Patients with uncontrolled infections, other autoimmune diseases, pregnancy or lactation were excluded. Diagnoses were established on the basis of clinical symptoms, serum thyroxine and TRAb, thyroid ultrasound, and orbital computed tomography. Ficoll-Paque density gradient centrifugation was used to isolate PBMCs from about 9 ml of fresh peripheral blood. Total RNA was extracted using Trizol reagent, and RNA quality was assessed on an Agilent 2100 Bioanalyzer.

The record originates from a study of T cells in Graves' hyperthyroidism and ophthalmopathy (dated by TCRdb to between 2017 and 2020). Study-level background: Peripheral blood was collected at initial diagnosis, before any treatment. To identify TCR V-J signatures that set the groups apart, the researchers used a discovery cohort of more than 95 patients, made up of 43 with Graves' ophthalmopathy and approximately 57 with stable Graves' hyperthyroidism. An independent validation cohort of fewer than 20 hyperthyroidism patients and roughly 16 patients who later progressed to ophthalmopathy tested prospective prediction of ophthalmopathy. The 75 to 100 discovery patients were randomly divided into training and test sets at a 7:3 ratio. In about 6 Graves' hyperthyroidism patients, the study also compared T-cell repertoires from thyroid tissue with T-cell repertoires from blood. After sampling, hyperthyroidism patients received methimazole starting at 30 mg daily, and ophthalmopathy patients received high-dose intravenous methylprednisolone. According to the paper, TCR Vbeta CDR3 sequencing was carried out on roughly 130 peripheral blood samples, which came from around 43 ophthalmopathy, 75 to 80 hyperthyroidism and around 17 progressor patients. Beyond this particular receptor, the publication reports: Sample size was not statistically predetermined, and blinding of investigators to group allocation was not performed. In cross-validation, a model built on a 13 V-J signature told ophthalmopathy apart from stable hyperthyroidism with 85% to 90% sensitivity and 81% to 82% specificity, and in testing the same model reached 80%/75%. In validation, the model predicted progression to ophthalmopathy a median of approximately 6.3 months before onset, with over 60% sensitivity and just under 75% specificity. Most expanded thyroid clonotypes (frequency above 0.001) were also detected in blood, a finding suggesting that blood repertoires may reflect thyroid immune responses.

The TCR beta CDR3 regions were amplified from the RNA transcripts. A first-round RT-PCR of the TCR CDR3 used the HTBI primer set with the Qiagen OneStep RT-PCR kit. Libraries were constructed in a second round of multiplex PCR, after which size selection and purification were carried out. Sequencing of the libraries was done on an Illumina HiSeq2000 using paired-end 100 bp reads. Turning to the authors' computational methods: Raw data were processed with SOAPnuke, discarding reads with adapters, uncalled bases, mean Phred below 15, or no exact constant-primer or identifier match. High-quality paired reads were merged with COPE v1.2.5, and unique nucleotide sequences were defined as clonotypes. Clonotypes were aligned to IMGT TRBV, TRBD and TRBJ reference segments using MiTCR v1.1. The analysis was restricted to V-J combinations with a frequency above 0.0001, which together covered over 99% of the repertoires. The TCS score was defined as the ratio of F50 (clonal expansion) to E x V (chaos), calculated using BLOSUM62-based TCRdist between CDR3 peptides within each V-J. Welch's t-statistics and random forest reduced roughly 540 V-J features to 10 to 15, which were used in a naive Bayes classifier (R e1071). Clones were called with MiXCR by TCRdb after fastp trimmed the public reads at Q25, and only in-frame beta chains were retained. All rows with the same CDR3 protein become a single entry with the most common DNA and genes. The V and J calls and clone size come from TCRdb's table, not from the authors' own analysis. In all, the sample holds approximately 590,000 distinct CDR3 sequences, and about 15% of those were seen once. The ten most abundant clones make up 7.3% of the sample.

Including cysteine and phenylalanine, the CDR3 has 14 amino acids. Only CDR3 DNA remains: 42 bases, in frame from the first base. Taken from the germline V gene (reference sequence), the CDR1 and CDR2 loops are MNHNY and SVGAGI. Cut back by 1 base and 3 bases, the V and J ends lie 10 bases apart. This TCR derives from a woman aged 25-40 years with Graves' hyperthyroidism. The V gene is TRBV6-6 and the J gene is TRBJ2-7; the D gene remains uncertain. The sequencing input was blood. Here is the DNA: TGTGCCAGCAGTTACTACCCGGTGGACTACGAGCAGTACTTC. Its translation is CASSYYPVDYEQYF.